The 15 T cell receptor beta chains in this list originate from one sample, sequenced in a study of Tregs in tolerant kidney transplant recipients (dated by TCRdb to between 2017 and 2020). Receptors were amplified or captured by the immunoSEQ multiplex PCR assay. TCRdb provides this immuneACCESS table in a form limited to in-frame rearrangements. Some clones are lacking; in checked studies, under half of them reflect an unresolved V gene, and why the rest are absent is not known. For this sample, the table gives approximately 52,000 clones. Jointly, the top ten make up 0.75% to 0.95% of the sample. The time point label on this specimen signifies: blood sample drawn before combined kidney and bone marrow transplant. The specimen was CD4+ T cells from blood, collected before the transplant. The receptors derive from a human donor who received a combined kidney and bone marrow transplant.

With respect to this clone: The missing CDR3 end, 3 residues past where the read stops, is filled in from the germline J gene. The rearrangement joins TRBV13 to TRBJ1-3, with 8 bases lining up with TRBD1. The junction had 10 bases not matched to a gene; V was cut back by 0 bases and J by 0 bases. Germline loops: CDR1 PRHDT, CDR2 FYEKMQ (reference sequence). This CDR3 contains 19 residues. The CDR3 region is CASSLGPGGYRYSGNTIYF. The sequenced part of the CDR3 DNA is TGTGCCAGCAGCTTAGGCCCAGGGGGCTACCGCTACTCTGGAAACACC.

The part of the CDR3 DNA that was read is TGCAGCGTTGAAGATCTCCGGGGGGACTCCTACAATGAG. Residues: CSVEDLRGDSYNE. The whole CDR3 region reads CSVEDLRGDSYNEQFF. The gene calls are TRBV29-1 and TRBJ2-1, with 7 positions matching TRBD2. The CDR3 end falls 3 residues outside the read, so it is completed with the germline J gene. Trimming at V came to 0 bases and at J to 0 bases, leaving 5 bases not matched to a gene. CDR1 SQVTM and CDR2 ANQGSEA come from the germline V gene. CDR3 length equals 16 residues.

With regard to this clone: The sequence runs out 3 residues before the end of the CDR3; the remainder is reconstructed from the germline J gene. The V and J genes are TRBV19 and TRBJ1-2; D is perhaps TRBD1 (5 bases). Germline V gene data show CDR1 as LNHDA and CDR2 as SQIVND (reference sequence). The CDR3 is 12 residues long. V lost 8 bases and J 7 bases, leaving 14 bases between the germline ends. The covered CDR3 bases are TGTGCCAGTGCGCGGGGGGGAGGTGGC. Translating gives CASARGGGG. The whole CDR3 protein is CASARGGGGYTF.

Comment on this clone: Sequencing ends 3 residues short of the CDR3 end; the germline J gene provides the rest. The chain joins TRBV20-1 to TRBJ2-7; 11 nucleotides align to TRBD1. This CDR3 contains 14 residues. Per germline, CDR1 DFQATT and CDR2 SNEGSKA (reference sequence). V lost 2 bases, J lost 4 bases, and 4 bases stayed unmatched. CDR3 bases read: TGCAGTGCTAGATCGGGACAGGGGGGTTACGAG. It encodes CSARSGQGGYE. The full CDR3 protein is CSARSGQGGYEQYF.

Incomplete CDR3 DNA: TGTGCCTGGGACAGAGGAGTAGCCAAAAACATT. This codes for CAWDRGVAKNI. The full CDR3 is CAWDRGVAKNIQYF. The chain couples TRBV30 to TRBJ2-4, with D possibly matching TRBD1 (5 bases). The DNA ends 3 residues before the CDR3 does, and the rest of the CDR3 is filled in from the germline J gene. Per the germline V gene, CDR1 is GTSNPN and CDR2 is SVGIG (reference sequence). The CDR3 spans 14 residues. V lost 5 bases, J lost 0 bases, and 11 bases lay in between.

Notes on this clone: The read ends 3 residues early relative to the CDR3; the germline J gene fills the gap. The V gene is TRBV19, the J gene TRBJ1-4; 9 positions match TRBD1. Germline CDR1 LNHDA, CDR2 SQIVND (reference sequence). V shed 5 bases, J shed 5 bases, and the junction held 9 bases outside the gene matches. The CDR3 sequence is 16 residues long. CDR3 DNA, as far as it was read: TGTGCCAGTAGTCCCCCCGGACAGGGGAGGAATGAAAAA. Encoded protein: CASSPPGQGRNEK. The whole CDR3 region reads CASSPPGQGRNEKLFF.

In the case of this clone: The CDR3 extends 3 residues past the end of the read, so its final part is completed from the germline J gene. V gene TRBV5-6 combines with J gene TRBJ2-3, with TRBD2 matching over 13 bases. Germline lookup yields CDR1 SGHDT and CDR2 YYEEEE. Unmatched junction bases numbered 2, after V lost 2 bases and J lost 5 bases. This CDR3 contains 15 residues. The chain's CDR3 is CASSLLAGGGDTQYF. The sequenced part of the CDR3 DNA is TGTGCCAGCAGCTTACTAGCGGGAGGGGGAGATACG.

Comments on this clone: From the germline J gene comes the end of the CDR3, since the read stops 3 residues before it. This chain joins TRBV19 and TRBJ2-1, with a tentative D call TRBD1 (5 bases). The CDR3 is 12 amino acids. CDR1 and CDR2 from the germline V gene are LNHDA and SQIVND (reference sequence). The V end was cut by 6 bases, the J end by 4 bases, with 7 bases between. The chain's CDR3 is CASSNRYNEQFF. The DNA read from the CDR3 is TGTGCCAGTAGCAACAGGTACAATGAG.

As for this clone: The sequence runs out 3 residues before the end of the CDR3; the remainder is reconstructed from the germline J gene. This sequence joins TRBV7-2 and TRBJ2-3; the D gene is possibly TRBD1 (6 bases). Per the germline V gene, CDR1 is SGHTA and CDR2 is FQGNSA. There are 15 residues in the CDR3. V dropped 3 bases and J dropped 4 bases, with 14 bases sitting between them. The part of the CDR3 DNA that was read is TGTGCCAGCAGCTTTGGACAGATGCAGGCAGATACG. Residues: CASSFGQMQADT. The entire CDR3 sequence reads CASSFGQMQADTQYF. Combining the CDR3 with reference TRBV7-2 and TRBJ2-3 gives the whole variable domain GAGVSQSPSNKVTEKGKDVELRCDPISGHTALYWYRQSLGQGLEFLIYFQGNSAPDKSGLPSDRFSAERTGGSVSTLTIQRTQQEDSAVYLCASSFGQMQADTQYFGPGTRLTVL.

Note on this clone: The read ends 3 residues shy of where the CDR3 ends; the end is completed using the germline J gene. The chain is built from TRBV10-3 and TRBJ1-6; D uncertain. This CDR3 spans 17 amino acids. Germline-derived CDR1 and CDR2 are ENHRY and SYGVKD. Trimming removed 0 bases from V and 5 bases from J, with 14 bases in between. Here the CDR3 reads CAISESRAYLDNSPLHF. The CDR3 bases that were read are TGTGCCATCAGTGAGTCGAGGGCTTATTTGGATAATTCACCC.

On this clone itself: Coverage ceases 3 residues before the CDR3 finishes, and the germline J gene fills in the end. The chain employs TRBV10-3 and TRBJ2-7; the D is unclear. The CDR3 extends over 12 amino acids. Trimming stripped 7 bases from V and 3 bases from J, with 10 bases between. Germline-derived CDR1 and CDR2 are ENHRY and SYGVKD. CDR3 amino acids: CAIKLDSYEQYF. CDR3 DNA, as far as it was read: TGTGCCATCAAACTTGATAGCTACGAG.

As regards this clone: The read terminates 3 residues before the CDR3 end, so the remaining end is supplied by the germline J gene. The chain links TRBV19 to TRBJ1-1, with a weak D call TRBD1 (5 bases). V was trimmed by 0 bases and J by 1 base, leaving 12 bases between them. There are 16 residues in the CDR3. CDR1 is LNHDA and CDR2 is SQIVND in the germline V gene (reference sequence). The sequenced part of the CDR3 DNA is TGTGCCAGTAGTATAGAAGGGGAGGTACAGAACACTGAA. It specifies CASSIEGEVQNTE. The entire CDR3 is CASSIEGEVQNTEAFF.

Remarks on this clone: The read terminates 3 residues before the CDR3 end, so the remaining end is supplied by the germline J gene. The rearrangement joins TRBV7-3 to TRBJ1-2; the match to TRBD1 covers 7 bases. The CDR3 is 14 amino acids. Germline V gene data show CDR1 as SGHTA and CDR2 as FQGTGA. After removal of 2 bases from V and 4 bases from J, the junction contained 4 bases not matched to a gene. CDR3 region: CASSLGTAFYGYTF. Partial CDR3 DNA: TGTGCCAGCAGCTTAGGGACAGCTTTCTATGGC.

The CDR3 here is CASNEGMGNNEQFF. The covered CDR3 bases are TGTGCCAGCAACGAGGGGATGGGAAACAATGAG. The V and J genes are TRBV2 and TRBJ2-1; the D call may be TRBD1 or TRBD2 (5 bases each). The read ends 3 residues before the CDR3 terminus; that terminus is restored from the germline J gene. V was shortened by 7 bases and J by 5 bases, with 15 bases between the two germline ends. Per germline, CDR1 SNHLY and CDR2 FYNNEI. CDR3 length: 14 residues.

Of note for this clone: The read terminates 3 residues ahead of where the CDR3 ends, so the germline J gene completes it. The V call is TRBV18, the J call TRBJ1-5; weak D call: TRBD1 (5 bases). The CDR3 loop spans 13 amino acids. CDR1 KGHSH and CDR2 LQKENI come from the germline V gene. V lost 8 bases to trimming and J lost 8 bases, with 16 bases between them. The sequenced CDR3 bases are TGTGCCAGCACTCGAGCTATAGGGGAGCCC. Amino acid sequence: CASTRAIGEP. The entire CDR3 reads CASTRAIGEPQHF.